This TCR beta chain stems from a study of memory CD4+ T cells and cytomegalovirus serostatus. Overall study: This sample comes from healthy Belgian adults, 8 to 10 CMV seropositive, 24 seronegative. Study-wide results and caveats: 67 of 164 known CMV-associated TCRbeta sequences appeared in CD4+ memory.

This CDR3 has 14 residues. CDR1 is SQVTM, CDR2 ANQGSEA, per germline. V was trimmed by 7 bases and J by 1 base, leaving 14 bases between them. As for this clone: Its antigen is currently unknown.

Single viable CD3+CD4+CD8-CD45RO+ cells were sorted as the memory CD4+ T cells. Clones were sequenced by immunoSEQ multiplex PCR, and TCRdb holds only the in-frame ones, with some missing. The sample includes under 50,000 clones, roughly 85% of them seen just once. The chain couples TRBV29-1 to TRBJ2-4, with a weak D call TRBD1 (6 bases). Sequenced input: memory CD4+ T cells from blood. This TCR was recovered from an adult in good health and CMV-seropositive. Here the CDR3 DNA reads TGCAGCGCCAGAGACAGGCGGGCCAAAAACATTCAGTACTTC. It is translated as CSARDRRAKNIQYF.